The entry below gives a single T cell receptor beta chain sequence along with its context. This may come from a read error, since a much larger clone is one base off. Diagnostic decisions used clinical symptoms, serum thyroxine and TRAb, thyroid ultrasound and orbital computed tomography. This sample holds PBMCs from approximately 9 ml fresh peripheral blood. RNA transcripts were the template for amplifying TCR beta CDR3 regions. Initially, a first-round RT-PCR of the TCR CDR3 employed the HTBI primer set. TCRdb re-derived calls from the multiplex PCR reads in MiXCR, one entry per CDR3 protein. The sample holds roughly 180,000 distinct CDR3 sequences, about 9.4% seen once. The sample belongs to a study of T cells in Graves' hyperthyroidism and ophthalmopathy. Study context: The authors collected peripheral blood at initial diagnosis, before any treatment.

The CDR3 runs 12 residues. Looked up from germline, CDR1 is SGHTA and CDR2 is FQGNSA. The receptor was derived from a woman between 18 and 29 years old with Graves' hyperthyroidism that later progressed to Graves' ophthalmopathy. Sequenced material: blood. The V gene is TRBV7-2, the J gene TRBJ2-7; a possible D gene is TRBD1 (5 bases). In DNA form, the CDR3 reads TGTGCCGGCAGCCCTGGGGCGGTCTCGCAGTACTTC. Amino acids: CAGSPGAVSQYF.